There are many counts of the clone carrying this T cell receptor beta chain. Its antigen remains unknown. With 5 bases removed from V and 2 bases from J, the gap between germline ends came to 21 bases. The germline V gene encodes CDR1 SGHAT and CDR2 FQNNGV. The CDR3 sequence is 17 residues long. Unique molecular identifiers tagged every individual TCR cDNA molecule. TCRdb reprocessed the 5' RACE reads with MiXCR, giving one entry per CDR3 protein. The table records about 24,000 distinct CDR3 sequences, around 3.2% of them present only once. This specimen comes from a study of spatial heterogeneity in lung cancer. The wider study: Beta-chain sequences were consistently detected more often than alpha-chain sequences. Each distinct TCR and UMI combination averaged more than ten appearances in raw reads.

The time point was: sample taken at primary tumor resection. From tumor, nontumor lung or frozen PBMC, whole RNA was taken unsorted for sequencing. The study's findings and limits: Circulating ubiquitous expanded tumor TCRs were observed more frequently at resection than at follow-up.

The sequence was collected from a female donor with early-stage non-small cell lung cancer. Sequencing was performed on PBMCs, taken at surgery. V is TRBV11-2 and J is TRBJ2-5; weak D call: TRBD2 (7 bases). The CDR3 DNA is TGTGCCAGCAGCGATGAGGGGTACGGGGGGCGGCAAGAGACCCAGTACTTC. It translates to CASSDEGYGGRQETQYF.